The 28 T cell receptor beta chains below come from one sample, sequenced in a study of shared clonotypes between healthy human individuals. The assay was immunoSEQ multiplex PCR, and TCRdb's table has in-frame clones only and misses some. This sample has over a million clones; 95% to 99% occur once, and the top ten carry approximately 0.45%. The material sequenced was naive CD4+ T cells sorted from blood. Subset: CD45RA+ positively selected. The receptors originated from a man younger than 40 in good health.

On this clone: This specimen includes other DNA sequences encoding the same CDR3. The chain has TRBV7-2 and TRBJ2-7, with a weak D call TRBD1 (5 bases). V was pared by 1 base and J by 3 bases, with 7 bases between. The CDR3 has 13 amino acids. The germline V gene encodes CDR1 SGHTA and CDR2 FQGNSA. Here the CDR3 reads CASSLVDSYEQYF. The DNA for the CDR3 is TGTGCCAGCAGCTTAGTCGACAGCTACGAGCAGTACTTC.

The chain has TRBV11-2 and TRBJ2-3, with 10 positions matching TRBD2. CDR3 length: 17 residues. V was clipped by 2 bases and J by 2 bases; unmatched bases: 7. In germline, CDR1 is SGHAT, CDR2 FQNNGV. CDR3 bases: TGTGCCAGCAGCTTAATGCTAGCGGGAGAGCTCACAGATACGCAGTATTTT. As protein: CASSLMLAGELTDTQYF.

This sequence joins TRBV7-3 and TRBJ2-5, with D perhaps assigned TRBD1 or TRBD2 (5 bases each). Germline CDR1 is SGHTA and CDR2 is FQGTGA. CDR3 size: 16 residues. Trimming took 1 base from V and 3 from J, leaving 15 bases between them. The CDR3 here is CASSLRGSGRKETQYF. The CDR3 region has the DNA TGTGCCAGCAGCTTAAGAGGGTCGGGACGGAAAGAGACCCAGTACTTC.

The chain recombines TRBV4-2 with TRBJ2-7; TRBD1 is a possible D gene (6 bases). V lost 2 bases to trimming and J lost 3 bases, with 20 bases between them. The CDR3 is 17 residues long. Germline V lookup: CDR1 LGHNA, CDR2 YNFKEQ. CDR3 in amino acids: CASSQRSRSGQSYEQYF. The CDR3 nucleotides are TGTGCCAGCAGCCAAAGATCAAGATCCGGACAGAGCTACGAGCAGTACTTC.

This rearrangement joins TRBV27 to TRBJ2-3; D is possibly TRBD1 (6 bases). Germline CDR1 reads MNHEY; CDR2 reads SMNVEV (reference sequence). CDR3 length equals 15 residues. V lost 4 bases, J lost 5 bases, and 16 bases lay in between. The CDR3 region has the DNA TGTGCCAGCAGTTCCATTATGGGCAGGGGAGATACGCAGTATTTT. Protein: CASSSIMGRGDTQYF.

V and J are TRBV29-1 and TRBJ2-1; perhaps D is TRBD1 or TRBD2 (7 bases each). The germline V gene encodes CDR1 SQVTM and CDR2 ANQGSEA. V lost 7 bases, J lost 10 bases, and 20 bases lay in between. The length of the CDR3 is 13 residues. The CDR3 is CSAGQRGGLEQFF. The CDR3 DNA reads as TGCAGCGCGGGACAGAGGGGGGGTTTAGAGCAGTTCTTC.

This chain connects TRBV7-6 to TRBJ2-1; D possibly corresponds to TRBD2 (6 bases). The ends were cut back, 1 base at V and 8 bases at J, with 12 bases in the middle. The CDR3 totals 14 residues. Germline V lookup: CDR1 SGHVS, CDR2 FNYEAQ. The CDR3 nucleotides are TGTGCCAGCAGCTTAGTCACGGGGGTGTATGAGCAGTTCTTC. Translating it yields CASSLVTGVYEQFF. The full variable domain, its missing parts supplied by reference TRBV7-6 and TRBJ2-1, is GAGVSQSPRYKVTKRGQDVALRCDPISGHVSLYWYRQALGQGPEFLTYFNYEAQQDKSGLPNDRFSAERPEGSISTLTIQRTEQRDSAMYRCASSLVTGVYEQFFGPGTRLTVL.

The chain joins TRBV7-8 to TRBJ2-3; 9 bases fit TRBD2. Germline assignment: CDR1 SGHVS and CDR2 FQNEAQ. V shed 4 bases and J 2 bases; nucleotides not matched to a gene: 7. This CDR3 is built from 16 residues. The CDR3 region has the DNA TGTGCCAGCAGCTCACGACTAGCGGCGATCACAGATACGCAGTATTTT. Translation gives CASSSRLAAITDTQYF.

With regard to this clone: Other DNA sequences within the sample encode an identical CDR3. The gene calls are TRBV20-1 and TRBJ2-7, with unresolved D. This CDR3 is built from 11 residues. CDR1 and CDR2 from the germline V gene are DFQATT and SNEGSKA (reference sequence). Trimming took off 0 bases at V and 6 bases at J, with 6 bases between the two ends. CDR3 sequence reads: CSAREGSEQYF. CDR3 sequence (DNA): TGCAGTGCTAGAGAAGGGTCCGAGCAGTACTTC.

This clone has only one observation. This chain connects TRBV5-1 to TRBJ2-2; 11 bases are a match to TRBD2. CDR3 length: 20 amino acids. With 0 bases clipped from V and 1 base from J, the junction kept 11 bases outside the gene matches. Germline V gives CDR1 SGHRS, CDR2 YFSETQ. CDR3 protein: CASSLEPLLAGGVNTGELFF. The CDR3 region has the DNA TGCGCCAGCAGCTTGGAACCGTTATTAGCGGGAGGGGTGAACACCGGGGAGCTGTTTTTT.

The chain is built from TRBV5-4 and TRBJ2-6; 14 positions agree with TRBD2. CDR1 is SGHNT, CDR2 YYREEE, per germline (reference sequence). V lost 3 bases and J lost 3; bases outside the gene matches: 5. The CDR3 runs 18 residues. CDR3 sequence reads: CASSWGLAGVGGANVLTF. In DNA form, the CDR3 reads TGTGCCAGCAGCTGGGGACTAGCGGGAGTGGGTGGGGCCAACGTCCTGACTTTC.

This clone was picked up one time. The chain uses TRBV9 and TRBJ1-2; 7 bases are shared with TRBD1. V dropped 4 bases and J dropped 6; count of bases not matched to a gene: 12. In germline, CDR1 is SGDLS, CDR2 YYNGEE. The CDR3 has 15 residues. This CDR3 reads CASSFTPDRADGYTF. Written as DNA, the CDR3 is TGTGCCAGCAGCTTCACTCCCGACAGGGCTGATGGCTACACCTTC.

The V and J genes are TRBV7-2 and TRBJ2-7; TRBD2 matches at 10 bases. The CDR3 is 15 amino acids. V was pared by 0 bases and J by 3 bases, with 2 bases of the junction left unmatched. CDR1 is SGHTA and CDR2 is FQGNSA in the germline V gene. CDR3 DNA: TGTGCCAGCAGCTTAGCGAGCGGGAGGGACTACGAGCAGTACTTC. Translated, it gives CASSLASGRDYEQYF.

Note on this clone: Other DNA sequences in this sample translate to the same CDR3. The J gene is TRBJ1-3, the V gene TRBV5-4; TRBD1 matches 10 bases. This CDR3 comprises 15 residues. V was clipped by 4 bases and J by 0 bases; unmatched bases: 1. The germline CDR1 and CDR2 sequences are SGHNT and YYREEE (reference sequence). CDR3 region: CASSRTGGSGNTIYF. CDR3 nucleotide sequence: TGTGCCAGCAGCCGGACAGGGGGCTCTGGAAACACCATATATTTT.

To note about this clone: The sample has other DNA sequences that encode this CDR3 too. This chain links TRBV5-1 with TRBJ2-2, with D possibly TRBD2 on 5 matching bases. CDR3 length: 15 amino acids. Germline V gene sequence: CDR1 SGHRS, CDR2 YFSETQ. V lost 0 bases and J 0 bases, leaving 6 bases between the germline ends. CDR3 in amino acids: CASSLELANTGELFF. The CDR3 bases are TGCGCCAGCAGCTTGGAACTAGCGAACACCGGGGAGCTGTTTTTT.

The chain links TRBV14 to TRBJ2-3; D unresolved. V was trimmed by 1 base and J by 0 bases, leaving 8 bases between them. The CDR3 sequence is 15 residues long. Germline CDR1 and CDR2: SGHDN and FVKESK. The CDR3 region is CASSQVADSTDTQYF. As DNA, the CDR3 is TGTGCCAGCAGCCAAGTGGCGGATAGCACAGATACGCAGTATTTT.

This clone was recorded once. The gene calls are TRBV29-1 and TRBJ2-1, with a weak D call TRBD2 (6 bases). V dropped 8 bases and J dropped 0 bases, with 11 bases sitting between them. Per the germline V gene, CDR1 is SQVTM and CDR2 is ANQGSEA. The CDR3 is made up of 13 amino acids. CDR3 loop: CSLLRDSYNEQFF. In nucleotides, the CDR3 is TGCAGCCTACTGCGGGACTCCTACAATGAGCAGTTCTTC.

The rearrangement uses TRBV6-5 and TRBJ2-7; D may be TRBD2 (6 bases). CDR1 is MNHEY and CDR2 is SVGAGI in the germline V gene. The CDR3 totals 14 residues. Trimming took 5 bases from V and 0 from J, leaving 11 bases between them. The CDR3 coding sequence is TGTGCCAGCAGTCGGGGCGGGAACTCCTACGAGCAGTACTTC. Amino acids: CASSRGGNSYEQYF.

The CDR3 region has the DNA TGTGCCAGCAGCTTAAGGGAGTTGGGCACTGAAGCTTTCTTT. As protein: CASSLRELGTEAFF. The chain joins TRBV7-2 to TRBJ1-1, with D unresolved. The CDR3 extends over 14 amino acids. V was clipped by 2 bases and J by 4 bases, with 11 bases between them. Germline V gene data show CDR1 as SGHTA and CDR2 as FQGNSA.

This clone came up once. The chain combines TRBV14 with TRBJ2-5; D possibly uses TRBD1 or TRBD2 (6 bases each). Germline loops: CDR1 SGHDN, CDR2 FVKESK. Trimming left V 3 bases short and J 4 bases short, with 15 bases between. This CDR3 is built from 15 residues. The CDR3 reads CASSQRGGGGETQYF. In DNA form, the CDR3 reads TGTGCCAGCAGCCAGCGGGGCGGAGGGGGAGAGACCCAGTACTTC.

The chain is built from TRBV7-9 and TRBJ2-1; tentatively, D is TRBD2 (6 bases). V lost 2 bases to trimming and J lost 2 bases, with 7 bases between them. The CDR3 length is 14 residues. The germline CDR1 and CDR2 sequences are SEHNR and FQNEAQ (reference sequence). The CDR3: CASSLRGTYNEQFF. CDR3 sequence (DNA): TGTGCCAGCAGCTTACGGGGGACCTACAATGAGCAGTTCTTC.

The rearrangement links TRBV7-8 to TRBJ2-7; 7 bases map to TRBD1. Trimming removed 4 bases from V and 1 base from J; junction bases left unmatched: 4. This CDR3 region has 14 residues. Germline CDR1 is SGHVS and CDR2 is FQNEAQ. The CDR3 is CASSWTGVSYEQYF. The DNA for the CDR3 is TGTGCCAGCAGCTGGACAGGTGTTTCCTACGAGCAGTACTTC. Supplemented by reference TRBV7-8 and TRBJ2-7, the full variable domain reads GAGVSQSPRYKVAKRGQDVALRCDPISGHVSLFWYQQALGQGPEFLTYFQNEAQLDKSGLPSDRFFAERPEGSVSTLKIQRTQQEDSAVYLCASSWTGVSYEQYFGPGTRLTVT.

The chain couples TRBV2 to TRBJ2-1; TRBD2 might be the D (5 bases). Germline values: CDR1 SNHLY, CDR2 FYNNEI. The CDR3 runs to 13 residues. Trimming stripped 8 bases from V and 4 bases from J, with 12 bases between. Here the CDR3 reads CASVQRNYNEQFF. The CDR3 DNA follows: TGTGCCAGCGTCCAGCGGAATTACAATGAGCAGTTCTTC.

The gene calls are TRBV14 and TRBJ2-1; TRBD2 matches at 9 bases. V was pared by 6 bases and J by 4 bases, with 4 bases of the junction left unmatched. This CDR3 is 14 amino acids long. Germline V gene sequence: CDR1 SGHDN, CDR2 FVKESK. The DNA for the CDR3 is TGTGCCAGCAGTGGTAGCGGGGGTTACAATGAGCAGTTCTTC. This codes for CASSGSGGYNEQFF.

The chain carries TRBV28 and TRBJ1-1, with 8 nucleotides matching TRBD1. V shed 4 bases and J 11 bases; nucleotides not matched to a gene: 9. The CDR3 is 13 residues long. In germline, CDR1 is MDHEN, CDR2 SYDVKM. CDR3 bases: TGTGCCAGCAGTTCGGGGGTATGGACAGGGGCTTTCTTT. This sequence encodes CASSSGVWTGAFF.

V is TRBV30 and J is TRBJ2-7, with TRBD2 matching 8 bases. CDR1 is GTSNPN, CDR2 SVGIG, per germline (reference sequence). V lost 6 bases, J lost 3 bases, and 7 bases stayed unmatched. This CDR3 comprises 13 residues. The CDR3 here is CACQSGRNYEQYF. CDR3 sequence (DNA): TGTGCCTGCCAAAGCGGGAGAAACTACGAGCAGTACTTC.

This chain joins TRBV7-3 and TRBJ2-1; D may match TRBD1 or TRBD2 (5 bases each). The CDR3 has 16 amino acids. Germline V gene sequence: CDR1 SGHTA, CDR2 FQGTGA. Trimming left V 4 bases short and J 0 bases short, with 13 bases between. CDR3: CASSWGFGGSYNEQFF. The CDR3 DNA follows: TGTGCCAGCAGCTGGGGTTTTGGGGGCTCCTACAATGAGCAGTTCTTC.

The CDR3 loop is CASSASHAKGPQHF. CDR3 sequence (DNA): TGTGCCAGCAGTGCGTCGCACGCCAAGGGGCCCCAGCATTTT. V usage is TRBV27 and J usage is TRBJ1-5; the D is unclear. Deletions cut 5 bases from V and 9 bases from J, with 17 bases between. This CDR3 spans 14 amino acids. Germline lookup yields CDR1 MNHEY and CDR2 SMNVEV (reference sequence).